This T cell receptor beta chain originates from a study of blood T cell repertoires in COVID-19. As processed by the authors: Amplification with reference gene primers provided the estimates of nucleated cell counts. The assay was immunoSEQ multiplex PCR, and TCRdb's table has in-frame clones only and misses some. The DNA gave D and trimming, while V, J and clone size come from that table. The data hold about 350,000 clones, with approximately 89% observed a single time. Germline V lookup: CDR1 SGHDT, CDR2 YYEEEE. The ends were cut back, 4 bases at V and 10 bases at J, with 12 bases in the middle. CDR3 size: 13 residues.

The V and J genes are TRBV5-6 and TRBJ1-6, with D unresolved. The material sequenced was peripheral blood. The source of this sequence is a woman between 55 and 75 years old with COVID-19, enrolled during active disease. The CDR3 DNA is TGTGCCAGCAGCCGACAATTGGCCTCACCCCTCCACTTT. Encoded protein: CASSRQLASPLHF.